One and the same sample provided the 15 T cell receptor beta chains below, sequenced in a study of identifying expanded T cells in peripheral blood. Produced via immunoSEQ multiplex PCR; TCRdb's table is partial and in-frame only. The sample yields 100,000 or so clones, 70% to 90% seen once. Sequencing was carried out using blood. These receptors were obtained from a person between 18 and 75 years old in good health.

This chain uses TRBV6-5 with TRBJ2-7; 9 nucleotides line up with TRBD1. After removal of 10 bases from V and 1 base from J, the junction contained 8 bases not matched to a gene. Germline V lookup: CDR1 MNHEY, CDR2 SVGAGI. CDR3 size: 14 residues. CDR3 DNA: TGTGCCACCTCCGGGACAGGGCTGTCCTACGAGCAGTACTTC. Translating it yields CATSGTGLSYEQYF.

This rearrangement joins TRBV4-1 to TRBJ1-2; D is undetermined. The CDR3 covers 14 residues. Trimming took 1 base from V and 0 from J, leaving 6 bases between them. CDR1 is MGHRA, CDR2 YSYEKL, per germline. The CDR3 DNA is TGCGCCAGCAGCCAAGGGACCGCTAACTATGGCTACACCTTC. This encodes CASSQGTANYGYTF.

The chain carries TRBV6-6 and TRBJ2-7; D call uncertain. Germline CDR1 is MNHNY and CDR2 is SVGAGI (reference sequence). This CDR3 comprises 14 residues. Trimming stripped 6 bases from V and 0 bases from J, with 12 bases between. CDR3 sequence (DNA): TGTGCCAGCAGCCTCGACATCTTCTCCTACGAGCAGTACTTC. Residues: CASSLDIFSYEQYF.

The chain combines TRBV6-6 with TRBJ1-1, with a weak D call TRBD1 (5 bases). In germline, CDR1 is MNHNY, CDR2 SVGAGI (reference sequence). This CDR3 is built from 13 residues. V dropped 5 bases and J dropped 5 bases, with 12 bases sitting between them. This CDR3 reads CASSPTEGTEAFF. As DNA, the CDR3 is TGTGCCAGCAGTCCTACAGAGGGGACTGAAGCTTTCTTT.

The rearrangement uses TRBV25-1 and TRBJ1-6; no definite D call. There are 15 residues in the CDR3. Per germline, CDR1 MGHDK and CDR2 SYGVNS. Trimming took 2 bases from V and 3 from J, leaving 8 bases between them. CDR3 bases: TGTGCCAGCAGTGAACGACAAAACTATAATTCACCCCTCCACTTT. Amino acids: CASSERQNYNSPLHF.

The gene calls are TRBV4-3 and TRBJ1-4; D unclear. CDR1 is LGHNA, CDR2 YSLEER, per germline. The CDR3 has 16 amino acids. V was pared by 1 base and J by 8 bases, with 17 bases between. CDR3 amino acids: CASSQAGGGVGEKLFF. CDR3 DNA: TGCGCCAGCAGCCAAGCTGGCGGAGGAGTTGGCGAAAAACTGTTTTTT.

The count of this clone is one. The chain employs TRBV25-1 and TRBJ1-1; 7 bases are a match to TRBD1. Germline V gives CDR1 MGHDK, CDR2 SYGVNS. The CDR3 is 15 residues long. The ends lost 3 bases at V and 3 bases at J; junction bases unmatched: 7. CDR3 protein: CASSDYGTVDTEAFF. The CDR3 coding sequence is TGTGCCAGCAGTGACTACGGGACAGTAGACACTGAAGCTTTCTTT. The whole variable domain, filled in from reference TRBV25-1 and TRBJ1-1, reads EADIYQTPRYLVIGTGKKITLECSQTMGHDKMYWYQQDPGMELHLIHYSYGVNSTEKGDLSSESTVSRIRTEHFPLTLESARPSHTSQYLCASSDYGTVDTEAFFGQGTRLTVV.

The genes are TRBV14 and TRBJ1-1; D not certain. Trimming left V 0 bases short and J 4 bases short, with 6 bases between. This CDR3 is 13 amino acids long. CDR1 and CDR2 (germline): SGHDN, FVKESK. The CDR3 reads CASSQDLVTEAFF. In nucleotides, the CDR3 is TGTGCCAGCAGCCAAGATTTGGTCACTGAAGCTTTCTTT. Full variable domain (remainder filled in from reference TRBV14 and TRBJ1-1): EAGVTQFPSHSVIEKGQTVTLRCDPISGHDNLYWYRRVMGKEIKFLLHFVKESKQDESGMPNNRFLAERTGGTYSTLKVQPAELEDSGVYFCASSQDLVTEAFFGQGTRLTVV.

The chain is built from TRBV5-4 and TRBJ2-7, with D maybe TRBD1 (6 bases). CDR3 size: 15 residues. The V gene lost 6 bases and the J gene lost 3 bases, with 19 bases spanning the gap. Germline CDR1 SGHNT, CDR2 YYREEE (reference sequence). The CDR3 here is CASKTDRPTYYEQYF. In DNA, the CDR3 is TGTGCCAGCAAAACGGACAGACCTACCTACTACGAGCAGTACTTC.

The rearrangement joins TRBV6-5 to TRBJ1-2; D gene uncertain. Germline CDR1 reads MNHEY; CDR2 reads SVGAGI. The CDR3 runs 13 residues. With 2 bases removed from V and 8 bases from J, the gap between germline ends came to 12 bases. For the CDR3, the DNA is TGTGCCAGCAGTTACCGATACTCCCGAGGCTACACCTTC. Protein: CASSYRYSRGYTF.

The chain links TRBV7-2 to TRBJ2-5; D gene uncertain. The V gene's germline CDR1 is SGHTA and CDR2 FQGNSA. V shed 4 bases and J shed 5 bases, with 11 bases lying between them. The CDR3 is made up of 13 amino acids. In DNA, the CDR3 is TGTGCCAGCAGCTCCCTGTCGGGCGAGACCCAGTACTTC. Its protein is CASSSLSGETQYF. Supplemented by reference TRBV7-2 and TRBJ2-5, the full variable domain reads GAGVSQSPSNKVTEKGKDVELRCDPISGHTALYWYRQSLGQGLEFLIYFQGNSAPDKSGLPSDRFSAERTGGSVSTLTIQRTQQEDSAVYLCASSSLSGETQYFGPGTRLLVL.

As DNA, the CDR3 is TGTGCCAGCTCACCTGCTGTGGATGAGCAGTTCTTC. This encodes CASSPAVDEQFF. The chain joins TRBV18 to TRBJ2-1, with unresolved D. V was trimmed by 3 bases and J by 8 bases, leaving 8 bases between them. This CDR3 has 12 amino acids. Germline CDR1 KGHSH, CDR2 LQKENI.

The gene calls are TRBV28 and TRBJ1-5; a weak D match, TRBD1 (5 bases). Germline assignment: CDR1 MDHEN and CDR2 SYDVKM. The CDR3 is 15 residues long. V lost 8 bases and J 5 bases, leaving 19 bases between the germline ends. The CDR3 spells CASGDGTEDHQPQHF. CDR3 bases: TGTGCCAGCGGCGATGGGACGGAGGACCATCAGCCCCAGCATTTT. Full variable domain (rest looked up from reference TRBV28 and TRBJ1-5): DVKVTQSSRYLVKRTGEKVFLECVQDMDHENMFWYRQDPGLGLRLIYFSYDVKMKEKGDIPEGYSVSREKKERFSLILESASTNQTSMYLCASGDGTEDHQPQHFGDGTRLSIL.

This clone has a single count. The chain combines TRBV5-1 with TRBJ2-7; 12 positions match TRBD2. V shed 0 bases and J 5 bases; nucleotides not matched to a gene: 15. This CDR3 region has 19 residues. CDR1 is SGHRS and CDR2 is YFSETQ in the germline V gene. CDR3 region: CASSLAGLAGGRLGDEQYF. For the CDR3, the DNA is TGCGCCAGCAGCTTGGCCGGGCTAGCGGGAGGGAGACTCGGGGACGAGCAGTACTTC.

V gene TRBV5-6 combines with J gene TRBJ2-3; D is uncertain. The V gene's germline CDR1 is SGHDT and CDR2 YYEEEE. The CDR3 is 16 amino acids. The V gene lost 2 bases and the J gene lost 4 bases, with 17 bases spanning the gap. The CDR3, as DNA: TGTGCCAGCAGCTTTCGCCCCTTTCCCCAGGCAGATACGCAGTATTTT. It encodes CASSFRPFPQADTQYF.